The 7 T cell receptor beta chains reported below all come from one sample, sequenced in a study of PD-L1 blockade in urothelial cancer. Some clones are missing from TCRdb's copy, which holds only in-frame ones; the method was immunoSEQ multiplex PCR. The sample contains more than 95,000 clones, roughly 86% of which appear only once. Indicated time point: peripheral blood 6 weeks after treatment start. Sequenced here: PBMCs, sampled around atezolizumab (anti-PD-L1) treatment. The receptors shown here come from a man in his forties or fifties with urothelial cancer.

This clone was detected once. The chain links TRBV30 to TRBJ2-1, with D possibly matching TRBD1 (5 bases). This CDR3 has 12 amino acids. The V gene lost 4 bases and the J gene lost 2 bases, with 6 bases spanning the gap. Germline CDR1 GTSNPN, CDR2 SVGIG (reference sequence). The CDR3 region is CAWKGAYNEQFF. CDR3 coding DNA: TGTGCCTGGAAAGGGGCCTACAATGAGCAGTTCTTC.

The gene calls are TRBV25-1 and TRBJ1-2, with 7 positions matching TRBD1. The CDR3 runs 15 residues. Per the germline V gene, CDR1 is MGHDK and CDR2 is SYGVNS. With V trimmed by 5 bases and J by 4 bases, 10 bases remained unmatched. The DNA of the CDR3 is TGTGCCAGCAGTTACGGGACAGCAACCTTCTATGGCTACACCTTC. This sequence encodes CASSYGTATFYGYTF.

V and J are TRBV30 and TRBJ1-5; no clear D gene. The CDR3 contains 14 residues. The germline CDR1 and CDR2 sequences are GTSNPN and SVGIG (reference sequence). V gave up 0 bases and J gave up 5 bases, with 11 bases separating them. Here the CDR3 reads CAWSVNSQHQPQHF. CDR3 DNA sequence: TGTGCCTGGAGTGTAAACAGCCAACATCAGCCCCAGCATTTT.

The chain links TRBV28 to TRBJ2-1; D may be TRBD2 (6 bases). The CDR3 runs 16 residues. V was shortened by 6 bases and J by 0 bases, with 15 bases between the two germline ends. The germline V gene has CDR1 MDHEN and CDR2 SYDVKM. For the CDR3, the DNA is TGTGCCAGCAGGCCCGGGACTTTGAGCTCCTACAATGAGCAGTTCTTC. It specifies CASRPGTLSSYNEQFF.

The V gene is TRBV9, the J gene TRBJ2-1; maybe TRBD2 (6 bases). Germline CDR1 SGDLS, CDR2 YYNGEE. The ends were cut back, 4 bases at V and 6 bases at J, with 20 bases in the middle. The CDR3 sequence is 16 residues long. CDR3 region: CASSPLGSLASNEQFF. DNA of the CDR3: TGTGCCAGCAGCCCACTAGGCAGTCTAGCGTCCAATGAGCAGTTCTTC.

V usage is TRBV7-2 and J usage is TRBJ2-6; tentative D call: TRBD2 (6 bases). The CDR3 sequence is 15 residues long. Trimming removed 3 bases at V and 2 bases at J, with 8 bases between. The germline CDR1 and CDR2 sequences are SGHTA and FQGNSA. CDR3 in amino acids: CASSFSGAGANVLTF. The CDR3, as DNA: TGTGCCAGCAGCTTTTCGGGAGCTGGGGCCAACGTCCTGACTTTC.

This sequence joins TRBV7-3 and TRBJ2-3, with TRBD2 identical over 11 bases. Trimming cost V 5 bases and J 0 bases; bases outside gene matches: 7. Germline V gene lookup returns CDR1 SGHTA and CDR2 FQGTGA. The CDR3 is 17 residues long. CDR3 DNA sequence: TGTGCCAGCAGCCAACTAGCGGGAGTTCCTAGCACAGATACGCAGTATTTT. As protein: CASSQLAGVPSTDTQYF.